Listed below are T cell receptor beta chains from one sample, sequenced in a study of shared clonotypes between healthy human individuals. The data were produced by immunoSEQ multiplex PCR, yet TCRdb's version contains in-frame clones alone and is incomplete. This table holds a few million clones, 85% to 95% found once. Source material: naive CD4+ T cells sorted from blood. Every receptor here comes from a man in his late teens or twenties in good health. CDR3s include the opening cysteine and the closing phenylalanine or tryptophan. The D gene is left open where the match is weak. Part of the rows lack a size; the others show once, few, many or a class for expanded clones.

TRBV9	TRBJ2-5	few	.	TGTGCCAGCAGCGTAGGGATCCAAGAGACCCAGTACTTC	CASSVGIQETQYF
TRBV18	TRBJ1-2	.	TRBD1	TGTGCCAGCTCACCACCGGGGTTGGGAACCTACAGGGGAAACTATGGCTACACCTTC	CASSPPGLGTYRGNYGYTF
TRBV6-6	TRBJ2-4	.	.	TGTGCCAGCAGTTACGACTGGATAGCCAAAAACATTCAGTACTTC	CASSYDWIAKNIQYF
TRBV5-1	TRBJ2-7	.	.	TGCGCCAGCAGCTGGAGCCCCGGACCGGGCGAGCAGTACTTC	CASSWSPGPGEQYF
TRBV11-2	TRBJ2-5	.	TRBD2	TGTGCCAGCAGCACCGGGACTAGCGGGAGCGGGGAGACCCAGTACTTC	CASSTGTSGSGETQYF
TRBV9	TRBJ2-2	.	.	TGTGCCAGCAGCGTAGCTTCCAGAGGCGGGGAGCTGTTTTTT	CASSVASRGGELFF
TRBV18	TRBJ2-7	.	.	TGTGCCAGCTCAGCCATAAGTCCCAGCGGGCCTAGGGAGCAGTACTTC	CASSAISPSGPREQYF
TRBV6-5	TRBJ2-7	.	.	TGTGCCAGCAGTTATAGGGGCAGCAATTACGAGCAGTACTTC	CASSYRGSNYEQYF
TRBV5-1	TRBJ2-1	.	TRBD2	TGCGCCAGCAGCGCTGTGCCTGGGACTAGCGGGGGGAATGAGCAGTTCTTC	CASSAVPGTSGGNEQFF
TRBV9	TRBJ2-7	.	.	TGTGCCAGCAGCGCAGGGGAGGGGGCCTACGAGCAGTACTTC	CASSAGEGAYEQYF
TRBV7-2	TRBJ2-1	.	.	TGTGCCAGCAGCTCCGGGACCAGGGCTGAGCAGTTCTTC	CASSSGTRAEQFF
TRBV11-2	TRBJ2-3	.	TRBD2	TGTGCCAGCAGCCCAACCCGGACTAGCGGGAGTGCAGATACGCAGTATTTT	CASSPTRTSGSADTQYF
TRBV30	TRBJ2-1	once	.	TGTGCCTGGAGCGGGACGGTCTACGGGGAGCAGTTCTTC	CAWSGTVYGEQFF
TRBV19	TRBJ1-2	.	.	TGTGCCAGTAGTATATCGCCTCAAGACTATGGCTACACCTTC	CASSISPQDYGYTF
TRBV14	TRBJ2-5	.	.	TGTGCCAGCAGTGCGGGAGAGACCCAGTACTTC	CASSAGETQYF
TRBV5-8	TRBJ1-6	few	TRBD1	TGTGCCAGCAGCTTCTGGGACAGCAATTCACCCCTCCACTTT	CASSFWDSNSPLHF
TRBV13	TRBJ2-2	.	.	TGTGCCAGCAGCTGGGGTTCGAGTAGCCTGATTTACACCGGGGAGCTGTTTTTT	CASSWGSSSLIYTGELFF
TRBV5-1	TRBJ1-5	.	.	TGCGCCAGCAGCCGGGACGGGGGAAACAATCAGCCCCAGCATTTT	CASSRDGGNNQPQHF
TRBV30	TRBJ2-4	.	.	TGTGCCTGGAGTTCCGCAGGTACCAAAAACATTCAGTACTTC	CAWSSAGTKNIQYF
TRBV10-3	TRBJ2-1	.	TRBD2	TGTGCCATCAGTGGACGGGGACTAGCGGACCACAATGAGCAGTTCTTC	CAISGRGLADHNEQFF
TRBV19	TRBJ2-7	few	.	TGTGCCAGTAGTATCCTCGACGGCGAGCAGTACTTC	CASSILDGEQYF
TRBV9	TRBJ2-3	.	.	TGTGCCAGCAGAAAAATGCTCACAGATACGCAGTATTTT	CASRKMLTDTQYF
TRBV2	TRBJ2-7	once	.	TGTGCCAGCAGTGAAGCCGGGCGCGAGCAGTACTTC	CASSEAGREQYF
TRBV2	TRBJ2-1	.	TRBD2	TGTGCCAGCAGGCAAATGACTAGCGTTGCCTACAATGAGCAGTTCTTC	CASRQMTSVAYNEQFF
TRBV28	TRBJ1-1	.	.	TGTGCGGGCAGGGGCGCGGTTGAAGCTTTCTTT	CAGRGAVEAFF
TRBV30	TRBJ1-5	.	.	TGTGCCTGGAGCCGGGGGGAGAATCAGCCCCAGCATTTT	CAWSRGENQPQHF
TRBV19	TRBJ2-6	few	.	TGTGCCAGTAGTACCTCAGGGAATATGGCCAACGTCCTGACTTTC	CASSTSGNMANVLTF
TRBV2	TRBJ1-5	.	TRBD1	TGTGCCAGCAAAGAGGGACAGGGGGAACGTCAGCCCCAGCATTTT	CASKEGQGERQPQHF
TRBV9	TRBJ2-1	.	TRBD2	TGTGCCAGCAGCGTAGAGACTAGCGGGAGGTACTACAATGAGCAGTTCTTC	CASSVETSGRYYNEQFF
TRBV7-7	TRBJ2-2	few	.	TGTGCTAGCAGCCCCGAGGGGGGGACCGGGGAGCTGTTTTTT	CASSPEGGTGELFF
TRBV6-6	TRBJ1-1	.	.	TGTGCCAGCAGTTACACTGACTGGGGCACTGAAGCTTTCTTT	CASSYTDWGTEAFF
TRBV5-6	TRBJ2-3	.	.	TGTGCCAGCAGCCTAAGGACAGTGAACACAGATACGCAGTATTTT	CASSLRTVNTDTQYF
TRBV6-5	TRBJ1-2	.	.	TGTGCCAGCAGGCGGACGGAGAATGGCTACACCTTC	CASRRTENGYTF
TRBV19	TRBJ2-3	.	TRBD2	TGTGCCAGGGGACTAGCGGGATCCGTTGGAGATACGCAGTATTTT	CARGLAGSVGDTQYF
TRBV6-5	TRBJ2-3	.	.	TGTGCCAGCAGTTACGCCTCCCCTAGCACAGATACGCAGTATTTT	CASSYASPSTDTQYF
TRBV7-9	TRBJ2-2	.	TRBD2	TGTGCCAGCAGCGCACGGACTAGCGGGAGTGCCGGGGAGCTGTTTTTT	CASSARTSGSAGELFF
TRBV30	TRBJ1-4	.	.	TGTGCCTGGAGTGTACCGCTGGGGGGTGAAAAACTGTTTTTT	CAWSVPLGGEKLFF
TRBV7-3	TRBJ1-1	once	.	TGTGCCAGCAGCTTCCGGGCAGAGAAAGCTTTCTTT	CASSFRAEKAFF
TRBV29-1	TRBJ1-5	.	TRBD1	TGCAGCGTTGAGAGTATAGGGGACAGGGGGAAGGAAAGCAATCAGCCCCAGCATTTT	CSVESIGDRGKESNQPQHF
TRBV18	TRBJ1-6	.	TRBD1	TGTGCCAGCTCACCGCCTCCGGGACAGAGACGGGCACCCCTCCACTTT	CASSPPPGQRRAPLHF
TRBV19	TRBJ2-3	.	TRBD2	TGTGCCAGCAAACAGGCGGGGGCAGATACGCAGTATTTT	CASKQAGADTQYF
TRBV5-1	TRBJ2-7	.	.	TGCGCCAGCAGCCAACACTATGGACTGGGCTACGAGCAGTACTTC	CASSQHYGLGYEQYF
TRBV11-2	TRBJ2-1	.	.	TGTGCCAGCAGCTTAGAGGGGGACTCCTACAATGAGCAGTTCTTC	CASSLEGDSYNEQFF
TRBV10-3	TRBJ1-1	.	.	TGTGCCATCAGTCCCTACGGGAACACTGAAGCTTTCTTT	CAISPYGNTEAFF
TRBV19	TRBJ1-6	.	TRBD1	TGTGCCAGTACCTCCGGGACAGGGGGCACGAATTCACCCCTCCACTTT	CASTSGTGGTNSPLHF
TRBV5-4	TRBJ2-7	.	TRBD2	TGTGCCAGCAGCTCCACTAGCGGGAGGGACCGCGAGCAGTACTTC	CASSSTSGRDREQYF
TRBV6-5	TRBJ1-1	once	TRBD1	TGTGCCAGCAGGCAGGCAACAGGGGACACTGAAGCTTTCTTT	CASRQATGDTEAFF
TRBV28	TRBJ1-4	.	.	TGTGCCAGCAGTCCTCTGGGACTGATTAATGAAAAACTGTTTTTT	CASSPLGLINEKLFF